These 9 T cell receptor beta chains came from one sample sequenced in a study of shared clonotypes between healthy human individuals. The naive CD8 fraction comprised CD45RO-negative cells positively selected for CCR7 and excluded terminally differentiated effector memory CD45RA+ cells. Profiled with immunoSEQ multiplex PCR; TCRdb holds only in-frame clones, not every one. This sample has about 2.1 million clones; about 93% occur once, and the top ten carry approximately 1.7%. The sample consisted of naive CD8+ T cells from PBMCs. The receptors come from a man aged 18 to 29 in good health. Some clones in this sample may be carry-over from other donors' samples.

The rearrangement uses TRBV27 and TRBJ2-1; TRBD2 matches at 9 bases. The J segment lost 9 bases and the V segment lost 5 bases, leaving 5 bases of the junction unmatched. The CDR3 sequence is 13 residues long. Germline CDR1 is MNHEY and CDR2 is SMNVEV (reference sequence). The CDR3 spells CASSTAGGLEQFF. CDR3 sequence (DNA): TGTGCCAGCAGTACCGCGGGGGGGCTTGAGCAGTTCTTC.

This chain joins TRBV27 and TRBJ1-2, with TRBD1 identical over 10 bases. Germline V lookup: CDR1 MNHEY, CDR2 SMNVEV (reference sequence). The V gene end was trimmed by 0 bases and the J gene end by 4 bases; junction bases not matched to a gene: 5. CDR3 size: 16 residues. CDR3 sequence reads: CASSLSPGTGVYGYTF. In nucleotides, the CDR3 is TGTGCCAGCAGTTTATCCCCCGGGACAGGGGTCTATGGCTACACCTTC.

Worth noting for this clone: Other DNA sequences from this sample encode an identical CDR3 as well. The chain recombines TRBV27 with TRBJ2-7; 7 bases match TRBD1. The germline V gene has CDR1 MNHEY and CDR2 SMNVEV (reference sequence). The ends lost 3 bases at V and 1 base at J; junction bases unmatched: 3. CDR3 length: 14 residues. This CDR3 is CASSFGTASYEQYF. DNA of the CDR3: TGTGCCAGCAGTTTTGGGACAGCTTCCTACGAGCAGTACTTC.

The rearrangement uses TRBV10-3 and TRBJ2-7; 7 bases are a match to TRBD1. The germline CDR1 and CDR2 sequences are ENHRY and SYGVKD. Germline trimming cut 2 bases from V and 5 bases from J; bases unmatched to any gene: 3. CDR3 size: 13 residues. CDR3: CAISERGGDEQYF. As DNA, the CDR3 is TGTGCCATCAGTGAGAGAGGGGGCGACGAGCAGTACTTC.

The V call is TRBV2, the J call TRBJ2-7; D may be TRBD1 (6 bases). CDR1 is SNHLY, CDR2 FYNNEI, per germline. The CDR3 consists of 13 residues. Trimming removed 7 bases at V and 4 bases at J, with 14 bases between. The CDR3 region is CASILSQGYEQYF. The DNA for the CDR3 is TGTGCCAGCATCCTAAGTCAGGGGTACGAGCAGTACTTC.

The gene calls are TRBV19 and TRBJ1-4; 8 bases match TRBD1. CDR1 and CDR2 from the germline V gene are LNHDA and SQIVND (reference sequence). Trimming at V came to 10 bases and at J to 7 bases, leaving 8 bases not matched to a gene. The CDR3 contains 13 residues. The CDR3 loop reads CATTDRGAEKLFF. CDR3 sequence (DNA): TGTGCCACCACAGACAGGGGAGCTGAAAAACTGTTTTTT.

V and J are TRBV19 and TRBJ2-3; TRBD2 is a possible D gene (5 bases). The V gene lost 0 bases and the J gene lost 1 base, with 8 bases spanning the gap. The length of the CDR3 is 15 residues. Germline loops: CDR1 LNHDA, CDR2 SQIVND (reference sequence). This chain's CDR3 is CASSIERAGTDTQYF. CDR3 DNA: TGTGCCAGTAGTATAGAGAGGGCGGGCACAGATACGCAGTATTTT.

The chain has TRBV5-6 and TRBJ2-7; no reliable D call. CDR1 and CDR2 from the germline V gene are SGHDT and YYEEEE. The CDR3 has 14 amino acids. Trimming removed 0 bases from V and 0 bases from J, with 7 bases in between. CDR3 in amino acids: CASSLDSPSYEQYF. CDR3 sequence (DNA): TGTGCCAGCAGCTTGGACTCCCCCTCCTACGAGCAGTACTTC.

The rearrangement links TRBV29-1 to TRBJ2-7, with 10 positions matching TRBD1. With 6 bases clipped from V and 3 bases from J, the junction kept 2 bases outside the gene matches. Germline CDR1 reads SQVTM; CDR2 reads ANQGSEA. This CDR3 region has 12 residues. The CDR3: CSVWTGGYEQYF. The CDR3 DNA reads as TGCAGCGTGTGGACAGGGGGCTACGAGCAGTACTTC.